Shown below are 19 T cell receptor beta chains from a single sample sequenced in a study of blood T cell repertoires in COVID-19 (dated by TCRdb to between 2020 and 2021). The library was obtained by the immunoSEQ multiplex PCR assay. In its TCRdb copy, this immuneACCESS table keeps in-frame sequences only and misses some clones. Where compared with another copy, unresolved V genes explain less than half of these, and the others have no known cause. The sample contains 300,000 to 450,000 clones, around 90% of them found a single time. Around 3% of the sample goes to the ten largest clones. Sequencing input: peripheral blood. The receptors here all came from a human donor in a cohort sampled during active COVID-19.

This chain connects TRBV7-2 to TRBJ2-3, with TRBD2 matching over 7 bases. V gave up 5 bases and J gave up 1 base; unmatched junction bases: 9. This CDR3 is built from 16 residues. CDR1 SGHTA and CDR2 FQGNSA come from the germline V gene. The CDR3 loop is CASSIPRDYRTDTQYF. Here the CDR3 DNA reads TGTGCCAGCAGCATACCCCGGGACTACCGCACAGATACGCAGTATTTT.

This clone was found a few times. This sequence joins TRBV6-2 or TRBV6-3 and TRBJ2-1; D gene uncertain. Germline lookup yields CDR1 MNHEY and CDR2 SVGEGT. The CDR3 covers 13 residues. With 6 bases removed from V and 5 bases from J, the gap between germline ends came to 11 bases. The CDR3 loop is CASSPRLNNEQFF. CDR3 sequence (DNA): TGTGCCAGCAGCCCGCGCTTAAACAATGAGCAGTTCTTC.

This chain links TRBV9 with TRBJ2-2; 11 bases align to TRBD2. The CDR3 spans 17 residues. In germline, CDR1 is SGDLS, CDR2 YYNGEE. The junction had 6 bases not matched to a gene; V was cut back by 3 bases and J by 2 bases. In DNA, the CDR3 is TGTGCCAGCAGCGCGCTAGCGGGAGGCCCTAACACCGGGGAGCTGTTTTTT. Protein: CASSALAGGPNTGELFF.

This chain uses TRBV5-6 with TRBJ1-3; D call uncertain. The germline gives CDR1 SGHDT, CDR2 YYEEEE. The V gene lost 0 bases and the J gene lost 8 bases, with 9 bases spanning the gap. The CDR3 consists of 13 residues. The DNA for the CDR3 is TGTGCCAGCAGCTTGGCAGTTGTGGACACCATATATTTT. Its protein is CASSLAVVDTIYF.

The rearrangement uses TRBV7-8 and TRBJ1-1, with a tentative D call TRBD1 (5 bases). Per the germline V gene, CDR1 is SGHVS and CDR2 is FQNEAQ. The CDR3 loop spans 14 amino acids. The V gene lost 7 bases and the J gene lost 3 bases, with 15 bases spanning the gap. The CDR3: CASTLGGWYTEAFF. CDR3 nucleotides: TGTGCCAGCACCTTGGGGGGGTGGTACACTGAAGCTTTCTTT. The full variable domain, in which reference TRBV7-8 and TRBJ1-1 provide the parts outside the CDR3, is GAGVSQSPRYKVAKRGQDVALRCDPISGHVSLFWYQQALGQGPEFLTYFQNEAQLDKSGLPSDRFFAERPEGSVSTLKIQRTQQEDSAVYLCASTLGGWYTEAFFGQGTRLTVV.

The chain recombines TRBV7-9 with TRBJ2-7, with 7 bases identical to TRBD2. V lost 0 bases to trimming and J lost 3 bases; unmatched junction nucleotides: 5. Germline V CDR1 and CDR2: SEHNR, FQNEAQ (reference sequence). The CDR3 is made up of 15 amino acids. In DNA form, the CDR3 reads TGTGCCAGCAGCTTAGCGGGAGGGGTCGACTACGAGCAGTACTTC. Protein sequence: CASSLAGGVDYEQYF. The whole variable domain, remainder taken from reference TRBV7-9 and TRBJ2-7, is DTGVSQNPRHKITKRGQNVTFRCDPISEHNRLYWYRQTLGQGPEFLTYFQNEAQLEKSRLLSDRFSAERPKGSFSTLEIQRTEQGDSAMYLCASSLAGGVDYEQYFGPGTRLTVT.

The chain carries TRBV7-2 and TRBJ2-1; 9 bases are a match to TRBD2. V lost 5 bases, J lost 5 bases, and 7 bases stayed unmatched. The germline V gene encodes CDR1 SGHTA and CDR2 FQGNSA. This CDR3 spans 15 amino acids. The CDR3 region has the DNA TGTGCCAGCAGCCTCGCTAGCGGGAACAACAATGAGCAGTTCTTC. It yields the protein CASSLASGNNNEQFF.

The CDR3 coding sequence is TGTGCCAGCACCGGGACAGGGGTAGAGACCCAGTACTTC. Amino acid sequence: CASTGTGVETQYF. This chain joins TRBV12-3 or TRBV12-4 and TRBJ2-5, with TRBD1 identical over 10 bases. The CDR3 extends over 13 amino acids. Trimming took 7 bases from V and 4 from J; bases not matched to a gene: 3.

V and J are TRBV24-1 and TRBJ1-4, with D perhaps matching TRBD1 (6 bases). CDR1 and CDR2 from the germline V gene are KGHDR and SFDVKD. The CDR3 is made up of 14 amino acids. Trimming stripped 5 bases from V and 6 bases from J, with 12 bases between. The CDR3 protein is CATSGGGADEKLFF. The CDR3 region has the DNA TGTGCCACCAGTGGTGGGGGCGCAGATGAAAAACTGTTTTTT.

CDR3 in DNA: TGCGCCAGCAGCTTGCCCCGGACAGGGTTCAGGGCCGATACGCAGTATTTT. This sequence encodes CASSLPRTGFRADTQYF. The chain has TRBV5-1 and TRBJ2-3; 8 nucleotides align to TRBD1. This CDR3 comprises 17 residues. V dropped 1 base and J dropped 6; count of bases not matched to a gene: 13. Germline V CDR1 and CDR2: SGHRS, YFSETQ.

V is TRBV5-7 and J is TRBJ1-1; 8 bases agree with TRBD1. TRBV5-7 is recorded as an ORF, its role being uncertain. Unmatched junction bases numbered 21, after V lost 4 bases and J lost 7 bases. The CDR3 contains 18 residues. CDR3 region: CASSQQASRGPAPIEAFF. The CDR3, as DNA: TGTGCCAGCAGCCAACAAGCCTCCAGGGGGCCAGCCCCGATTGAAGCTTTCTTT.

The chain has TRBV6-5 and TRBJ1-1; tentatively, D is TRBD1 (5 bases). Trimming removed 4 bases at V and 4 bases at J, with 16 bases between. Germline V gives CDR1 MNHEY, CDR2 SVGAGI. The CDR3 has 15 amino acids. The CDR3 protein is CASSSSGTVSTEAFF. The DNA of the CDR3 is TGTGCCAGCAGTTCCTCCGGGACTGTGAGCACTGAAGCTTTCTTT.

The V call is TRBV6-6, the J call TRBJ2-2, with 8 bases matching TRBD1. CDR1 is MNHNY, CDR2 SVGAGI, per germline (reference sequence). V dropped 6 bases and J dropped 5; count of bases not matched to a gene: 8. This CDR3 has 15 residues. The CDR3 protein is CASRQITGGTGELFF. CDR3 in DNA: TGTGCCAGCAGGCAAATAACAGGGGGGACCGGGGAGCTGTTTTTT.

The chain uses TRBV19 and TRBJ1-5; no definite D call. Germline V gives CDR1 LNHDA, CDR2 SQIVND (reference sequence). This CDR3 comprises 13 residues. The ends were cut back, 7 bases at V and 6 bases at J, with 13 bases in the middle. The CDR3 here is CASTLGVSQPQHF. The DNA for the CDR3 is TGTGCCAGTACCCTCGGGGTTTCTCAGCCCCAGCATTTT.

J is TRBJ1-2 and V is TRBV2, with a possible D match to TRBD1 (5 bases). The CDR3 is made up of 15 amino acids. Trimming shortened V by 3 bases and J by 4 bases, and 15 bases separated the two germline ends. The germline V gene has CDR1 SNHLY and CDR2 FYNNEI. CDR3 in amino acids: CASSEGQYVAYGYTF. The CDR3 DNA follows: TGTGCCAGCAGTGAGGGGCAGTATGTGGCCTATGGCTACACCTTC.

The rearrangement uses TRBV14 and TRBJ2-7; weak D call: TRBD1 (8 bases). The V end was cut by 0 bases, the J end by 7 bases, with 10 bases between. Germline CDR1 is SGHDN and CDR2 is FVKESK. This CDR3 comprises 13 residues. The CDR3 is CASSQEQGGEQYF. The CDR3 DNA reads TGTGCCAGCAGCCAAGAACAGGGGGGGGAGCAGTACTTC.

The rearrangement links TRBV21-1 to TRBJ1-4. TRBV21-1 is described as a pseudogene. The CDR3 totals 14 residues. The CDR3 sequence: CASGGGATNEKLFF. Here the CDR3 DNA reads TGTGCCAGCGGGGGGGGAGCAACTAATGAAAAACTGTTTTTT.

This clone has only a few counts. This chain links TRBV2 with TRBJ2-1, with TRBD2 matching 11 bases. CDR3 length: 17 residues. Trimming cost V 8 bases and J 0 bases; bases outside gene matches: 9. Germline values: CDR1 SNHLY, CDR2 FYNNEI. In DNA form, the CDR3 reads TGTGCCAGCGGTGTGACTAGCGGGATCAGCTCCTACAATGAGCAGTTCTTC. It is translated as CASGVTSGISSYNEQFF.

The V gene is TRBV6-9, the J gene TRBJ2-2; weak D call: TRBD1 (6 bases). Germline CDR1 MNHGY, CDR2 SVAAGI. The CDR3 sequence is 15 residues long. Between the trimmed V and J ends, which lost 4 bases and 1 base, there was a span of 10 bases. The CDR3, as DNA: TGTGCCAGCAGTTTTGGGACACTGAACACCGGGGAGCTGTTTTTT. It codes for CASSFGTLNTGELFF.